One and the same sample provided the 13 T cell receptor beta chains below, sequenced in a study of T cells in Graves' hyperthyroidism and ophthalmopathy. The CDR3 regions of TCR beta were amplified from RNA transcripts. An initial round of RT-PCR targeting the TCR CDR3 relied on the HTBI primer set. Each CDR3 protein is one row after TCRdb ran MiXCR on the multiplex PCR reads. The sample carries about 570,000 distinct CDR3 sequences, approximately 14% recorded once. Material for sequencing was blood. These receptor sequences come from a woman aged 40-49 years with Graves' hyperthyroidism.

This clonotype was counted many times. CDR3 bases: TGTGCCAGCAGTGGGGACAGGGGCGTCTACAATGAGCAGTTCTTC. Amino acid sequence: CASSGDRGVYNEQFF. The J gene is TRBJ2-1, the V gene TRBV27, with TRBD1 matching 10 bases. V dropped 5 bases and J dropped 3; count of bases not matched to a gene: 4. This CDR3 region has 15 residues. Germline assignment: CDR1 MNHEY and CDR2 SMNVEV (reference sequence).

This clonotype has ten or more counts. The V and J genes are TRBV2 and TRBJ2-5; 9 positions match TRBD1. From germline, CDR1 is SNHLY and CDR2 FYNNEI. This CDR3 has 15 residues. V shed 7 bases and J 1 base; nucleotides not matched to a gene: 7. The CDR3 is CASILPGQGQETQYF. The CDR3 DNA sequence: TGTGCCAGCATTCTCCCGGGACAGGGCCAAGAGACCCAGTACTTC.

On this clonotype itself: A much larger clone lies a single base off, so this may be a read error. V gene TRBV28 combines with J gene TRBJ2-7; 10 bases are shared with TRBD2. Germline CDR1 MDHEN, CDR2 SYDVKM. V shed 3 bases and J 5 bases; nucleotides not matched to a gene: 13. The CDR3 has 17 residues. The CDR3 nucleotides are TGTGCCAGCAGTTTGATGGGTAGCGGGAGGAAAGACCACGAGCAGTACTTC. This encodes CASSLMGSGRKDHEQYF.

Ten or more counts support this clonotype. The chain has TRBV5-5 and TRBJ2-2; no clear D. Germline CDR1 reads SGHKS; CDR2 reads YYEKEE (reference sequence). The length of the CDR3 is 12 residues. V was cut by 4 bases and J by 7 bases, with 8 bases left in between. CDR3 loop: CASSPYGGELFF. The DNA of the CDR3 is TGTGCCAGCAGCCCTTACGGCGGGGAGCTGTTTTTT.

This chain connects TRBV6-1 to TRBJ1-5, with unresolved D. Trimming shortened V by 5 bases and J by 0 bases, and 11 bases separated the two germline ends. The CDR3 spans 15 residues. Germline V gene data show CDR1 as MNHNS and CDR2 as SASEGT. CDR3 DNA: TGTGCCAGCAGTTGGTATGGAGTTAGCAATCAGCCCCAGCATTTT. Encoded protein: CASSWYGVSNQPQHF.

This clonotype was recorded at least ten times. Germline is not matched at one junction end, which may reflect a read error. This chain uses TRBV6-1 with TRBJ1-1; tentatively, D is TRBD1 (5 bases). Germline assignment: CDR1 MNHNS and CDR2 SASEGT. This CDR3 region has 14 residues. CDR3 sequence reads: CASREGAVGTEAFF. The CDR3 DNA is TGTGCCAGCAGGGAAGGGGCGGTCGGGACTGAAGCTTTCTTT.

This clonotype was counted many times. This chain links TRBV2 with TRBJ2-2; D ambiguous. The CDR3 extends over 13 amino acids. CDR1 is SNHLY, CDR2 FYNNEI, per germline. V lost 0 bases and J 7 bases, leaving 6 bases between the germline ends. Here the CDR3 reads CASSEALGGELFF. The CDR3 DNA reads TGTGCCAGCAGTGAAGCGCTAGGCGGGGAGCTGTTTTTT.

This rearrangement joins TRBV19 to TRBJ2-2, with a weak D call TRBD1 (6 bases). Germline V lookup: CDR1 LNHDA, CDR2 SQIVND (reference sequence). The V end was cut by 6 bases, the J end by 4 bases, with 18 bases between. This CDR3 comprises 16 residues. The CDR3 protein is CASSLTGQTRTGELFF. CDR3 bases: TGTGCCAGTAGCCTAACTGGACAGACGCGCACCGGGGAGCTGTTTTTT.

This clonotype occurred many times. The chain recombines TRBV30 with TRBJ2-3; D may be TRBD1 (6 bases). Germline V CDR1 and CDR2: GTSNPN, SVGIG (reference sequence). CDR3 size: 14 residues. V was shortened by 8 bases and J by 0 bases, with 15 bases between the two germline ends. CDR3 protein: CAQTRGPSTDTQYF. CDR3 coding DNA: TGTGCCCAGACCAGGGGCCCTAGCACAGATACGCAGTATTTT.

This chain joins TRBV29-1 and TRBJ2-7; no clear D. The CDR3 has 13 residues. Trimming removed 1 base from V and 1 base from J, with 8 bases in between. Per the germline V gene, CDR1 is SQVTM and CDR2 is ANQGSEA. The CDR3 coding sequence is TGCAGCGTTGAAGTAGGAGCATCCTACGAGCAGTACTTC. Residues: CSVEVGASYEQYF.

The CDR3 sequence is CSAGREGWETQYF. CDR3 DNA: TGCAGTGCGGGGCGGGAGGGCTGGGAGACCCAGTACTTC. The chain combines TRBV20-1 with TRBJ2-5; 9 bases line up with TRBD2. Germline loops: CDR1 DFQATT, CDR2 SNEGSKA (reference sequence). Trimming removed 6 bases from V and 5 bases from J; junction bases left unmatched: 7. This CDR3 has 13 amino acids.

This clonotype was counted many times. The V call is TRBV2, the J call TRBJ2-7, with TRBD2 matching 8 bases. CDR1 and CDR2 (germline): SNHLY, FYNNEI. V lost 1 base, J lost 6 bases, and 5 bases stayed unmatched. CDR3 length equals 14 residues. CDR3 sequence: CASSEESGGREQYF. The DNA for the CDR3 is TGTGCCAGCAGTGAAGAATCGGGAGGGCGCGAGCAGTACTTC.

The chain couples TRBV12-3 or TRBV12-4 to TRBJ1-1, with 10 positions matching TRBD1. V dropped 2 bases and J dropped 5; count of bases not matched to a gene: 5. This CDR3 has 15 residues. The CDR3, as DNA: TGTGCCAGCAGTTTACGGGACAGGGGTAGAACTGAAGCTTTCTTT. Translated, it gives CASSLRDRGRTEAFF.